The 5 T cell receptor beta chains in this list originate from one sample, sequenced in a study of prognosis after radiotherapy for stage I lung cancer. Genomic DNA was the source, and TCR beta CDR3 was amplified from it by two-round multiplex PCR. Used in first-round PCR were primers specific to each TRBV and TRBJ gene. MiXCR, applied by TCRdb to the multiplex PCR reads, yields one record per CDR3 protein. The profile covers more than 11,000 distinct CDR3 sequences, with about half appearing a single time and 38% taken by the ten largest. Sample: PBMCs, taken before or after stereotactic body radiation therapy (not recorded which). The receptors were sampled from a donor older than 45 with non-small cell lung cancer.

This sequence joins TRBV6-2 or TRBV6-3 and TRBJ2-1, with D maybe TRBD1 (6 bases). Trimming left V 8 bases short and J 5 bases short, with 19 bases between. This CDR3 is 15 amino acids long. CDR1 is MNHEY and CDR2 is SVGEGT in the germline V gene. CDR3 DNA: TGTGCCAGCCGCAGGGGTCTGGCAGGGGACAATGAGCAGTTCTTC. Protein product: CASRRGLAGDNEQFF.

This clonotype was found many times. V is TRBV6-1 and J is TRBJ2-3; D is unresolved. Germline loops: CDR1 MNHNS, CDR2 SASEGT. The CDR3 extends over 14 amino acids. Trimming took 2 bases from V and 0 from J, leaving 6 bases between them. CDR3 sequence: CASSESDSTDTQYF. The CDR3, as DNA: TGTGCCAGCAGTGAAAGTGACAGCACAGATACGCAGTATTTT.

V gene TRBV7-9 combines with J gene TRBJ1-2; perhaps TRBD1 as D (5 bases). Per germline, CDR1 SEHNR and CDR2 FQNEAQ (reference sequence). The CDR3 contains 13 residues. Deletions cut 1 base from V and 8 bases from J, with 11 bases between. CDR3 amino acids: CASSLEQVGGYTF. For the CDR3, the DNA is TGTGCCAGCAGCTTAGAACAGGTCGGCGGCTACACCTTC.

By proportion, this clonotype is medium-sized. The chain couples TRBV28 to TRBJ2-7, with unresolved D. The CDR3 is 12 amino acids. V lost 2 bases and J lost 4, with 6 bases in between. Germline V CDR1 and CDR2: MDHEN, SYDVKM. The DNA of the CDR3 is TGTGCCAGCAGTTTAGATTCGTACGAGCAGTACTTC. It translates to CASSLDSYEQYF. Full variable domain (rest looked up from reference TRBV28 and TRBJ2-7): DVKVTQSSRYLVKRTGEKVFLECVQDMDHENMFWYRQDPGLGLRLIYFSYDVKMKEKGDIPEGYSVSREKKERFSLILESASTNQTSMYLCASSLDSYEQYFGPGTRLTVT.

By share, this clonotype ranks as medium-sized. The rearrangement joins TRBV2 to TRBJ2-7, with TRBD2 as a possible D gene (6 bases). Deletions cut 8 bases from V and 2 bases from J, with 22 bases between. CDR1 and CDR2 from the germline V gene are SNHLY and FYNNEI. The CDR3 extends over 16 amino acids. CDR3 nucleotides: TGTGCCAGCTTCGGACCACGGGACTCCCCCCCCTACGAGCAGTACTTC. Its protein product is CASFGPRDSPPYEQYF.